This T cell receptor (delta chain) was recorded in a study of human gamma delta and Vdelta1 T cells. The CDR3 is 14 amino acids. V was clipped by 5 bases and J by 0 bases, with 12 bases between them. The V gene's germline CDR1 is GEAIGNYY and CDR2 EKD. A note on this clone: The target antigen is unknown.

TCRdb re-called clones from the PCR reads via CATT. The table lists about 6,400 delta-chain clones, roughly 41% of them singletons. Notes on the study in general: Delta One T cells were reportedly polyclonal and broadly cytotoxic against acute myeloid leukemia.

The source of this sequence is a human donor in good health. The J gene is TRDJ1, the V gene TRDV2; D perhaps matches TRDD3 (6 bases). The sample taken for sequencing was Vdelta1 gamma-delta T cells from blood grown in culture (DOT cells). The CDR3 region has the DNA TGTGCCTGTGTGAGGGGGACCGACACCGATAAACTCATCTTT. Its translation is CACVRGTDTDKLIF.